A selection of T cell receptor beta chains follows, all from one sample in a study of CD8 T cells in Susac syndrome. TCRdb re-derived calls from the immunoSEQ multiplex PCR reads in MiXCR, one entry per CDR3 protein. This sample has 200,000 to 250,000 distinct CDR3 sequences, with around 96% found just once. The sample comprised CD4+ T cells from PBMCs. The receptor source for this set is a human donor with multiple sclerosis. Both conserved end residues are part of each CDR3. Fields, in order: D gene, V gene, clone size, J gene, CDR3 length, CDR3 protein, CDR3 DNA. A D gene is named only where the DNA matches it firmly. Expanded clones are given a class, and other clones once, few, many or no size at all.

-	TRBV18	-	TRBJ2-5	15	CASSPPGSRQETQYF	TGTGCCAGCTCACCACCGGGCTCACGCCAAGAGACCCAGTACTTC
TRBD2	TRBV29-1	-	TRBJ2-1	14	CSVLREEKYNEQFF	TGCAGCGTTCTACGGGAGGAAAAATACAATGAGCAGTTCTTC
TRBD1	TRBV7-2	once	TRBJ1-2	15	CANSLGQGAYYGYTF	TGTGCCAACAGCCTGGGACAGGGGGCCTACTATGGCTACACCTTC
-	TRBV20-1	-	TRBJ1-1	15	CSAGRGNLANTEAFF	TGCAGTGCTGGCCGGGGGAATCTTGCAAACACTGAAGCTTTCTTT
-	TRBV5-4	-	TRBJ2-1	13	CASSLTGPNEQFF	TGTGCCAGCAGCTTGACAGGACCCAATGAGCAGTTCTTC
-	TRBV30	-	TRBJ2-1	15	CAWSPSGTFRNEQFF	TGTGCCTGGAGTCCATCTGGGACTTTCAGGAATGAGCAGTTCTTC
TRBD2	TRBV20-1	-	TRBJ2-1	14	CSARDWLAGGEQFF	TGCAGTGCTAGAGATTGGCTAGCGGGAGGCGAGCAGTTCTTC
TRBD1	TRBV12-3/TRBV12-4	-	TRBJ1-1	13	CASSDTGGTEAFF	TGTGCCAGCAGTGATACAGGGGGCACTGAAGCTTTCTTT
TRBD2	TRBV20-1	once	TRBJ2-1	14	CSARLLAGGGEQFF	TGCAGTGCTAGGCTGCTAGCGGGAGGTGGTGAGCAGTTCTTC
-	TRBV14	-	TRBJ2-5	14	CASSQESFGETQYF	TGTGCCAGCAGCCAAGAATCCTTCGGGGAGACCCAGTACTTC
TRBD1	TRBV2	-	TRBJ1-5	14	CASSGQGARQPQHF	TGTGCCAGCAGTGGGCAGGGGGCGAGGCAGCCCCAGCATTTT
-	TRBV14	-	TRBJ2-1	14	CASSQVLGFAEQFF	TGTGCCAGCAGCCAAGTTCTGGGGTTTGCTGAGCAGTTCTTC
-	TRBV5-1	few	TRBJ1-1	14	CASSRGTANTEAFF	TGCGCCAGCAGCAGAGGGACGGCCAACACTGAAGCTTTCTTT
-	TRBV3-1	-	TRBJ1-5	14	CASSQGSARQPQHF	TGTGCCAGCAGCCAAGGGAGTGCGAGACAGCCCCAGCATTTT
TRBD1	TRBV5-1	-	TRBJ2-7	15	CASRLGGQGAYEQYF	TGCGCCAGTAGACTAGGGGGACAGGGGGCCTACGAGCAGTACTTC
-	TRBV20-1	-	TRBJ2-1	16	CSAIQRGRDHYNEQFF	TGCAGTGCTATTCAGCGAGGGCGGGACCACTACAATGAGCAGTTCTTC
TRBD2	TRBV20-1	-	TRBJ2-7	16	CSARGPLGGGLREQYF	TGCAGTGCTAGAGGCCCCTTGGGCGGGGGGCTGAGGGAGCAGTACTTC
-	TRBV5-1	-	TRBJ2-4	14	CASSWGTMGNIQYF	TGCGCCAGCAGCTGGGGGACGATGGGAAACATTCAGTACTTC
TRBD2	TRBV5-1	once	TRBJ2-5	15	CASSSGLAVQETQYF	TGCGCCAGCAGCTCGGGACTAGCGGTACAAGAGACCCAGTACTTC
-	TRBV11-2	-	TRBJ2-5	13	CASSLNQEETQYF	TGTGCCAGCAGCTTAAATCAGGAAGAGACCCAGTACTTC
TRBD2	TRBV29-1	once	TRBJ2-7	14	CSVGLLAGDYEQYF	TGCAGCGTTGGACTACTAGCGGGAGACTACGAGCAGTACTTC
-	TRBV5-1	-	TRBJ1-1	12	CASSMGGTEAFF	TGCGCCAGCAGCATGGGAGGGACTGAAGCTTTCTTT
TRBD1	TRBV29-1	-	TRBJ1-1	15	CSSKGQGVGNTEAFF	TGCAGTTCGAAAGGACAGGGGGTGGGAAACACTGAAGCTTTCTTT
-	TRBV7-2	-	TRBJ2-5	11	CASSAGETQYF	TGTGCCAGCAGCGCTGGGGAGACCCAGTACTTC
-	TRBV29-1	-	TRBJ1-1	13	CSVEDFVGTEAFF	TGCAGCGTTGAAGATTTTGTGGGCACTGAAGCTTTCTTT
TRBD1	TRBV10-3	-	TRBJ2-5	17	CAISDHYGTGAGETQYF	TGTGCCATCAGTGATCACTACGGGACAGGGGCAGGGGAGACCCAGTACTTC
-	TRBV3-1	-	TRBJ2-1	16	CASSQGGEGSYNEQFF	TGTGCCAGCAGCCAAGGGGGAGAAGGCTCCTACAATGAGCAGTTCTTC
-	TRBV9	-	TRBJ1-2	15	CASSVLGHGDYGYTF	TGTGCCAGCAGCGTATTGGGTCACGGAGACTATGGCTACACCTTC
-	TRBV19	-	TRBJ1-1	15	CASSSSGRANTEAFF	TGTGCCAGTAGTTCTTCGGGGCGGGCGAACACTGAAGCTTTCTTT